Reported below is one T cell receptor beta chain. This record belongs to a study of blood T cell repertoires in COVID-19. Germline V lookup: CDR1 SGHRS, CDR2 YFSETQ. The CDR3 spans 15 residues. Deletions cut 6 bases from V and 2 bases from J, with 16 bases between. The assay was immunoSEQ multiplex PCR, and TCRdb's table has in-frame clones only and misses some. The sample has 70,000 or so clones; around 80% are singletons. Sequenced sample: peripheral blood. The clonotype was recovered from a human donor in a cohort sampled during active COVID-19. The rearrangement links TRBV5-1 to TRBJ2-3; weak D call: TRBD1 (8 bases). CDR3 DNA sequence: TGCGCCAGCAACGTACAGGGGGGGACCACAGATACGCAGTATTTT. Its translation: CASNVQGGTTDTQYF.